The next 5 T cell receptor beta chains were all read from a single sample in a study of beta chain features in type 1 diabetes. The authors reverse transcribed all of the isolated RNA, so sequencing captured expressed TCRB transcripts. The data were produced by immunoSEQ multiplex PCR, yet TCRdb's version contains in-frame clones alone and is incomplete. The data hold about 360,000 clones, with 10% to 15% observed a single time. Sequencing was performed on naive CD4+ T cells from blood. The receptors originated from a man younger than 35 in good health.

The V and J genes are TRBV7-2 and TRBJ1-3, with D possibly matching TRBD1 (6 bases). The V end was cut by 0 bases, the J end by 5 bases, with 8 bases between. The V gene's germline CDR1 is SGHTA and CDR2 FQGNSA. CDR3 size: 14 residues. The CDR3 protein is CASSLARDRNTIYF. The CDR3 DNA reads as TGTGCCAGCAGCTTAGCTCGGGACAGAAACACCATATATTTT.

This clone was counted only a few times. The chain uses TRBV7-2 and TRBJ1-2; unclear D gene. The V end was cut by 5 bases, the J end by 0 bases, with 10 bases between. The CDR3 is 14 amino acids. CDR1 SGHTA and CDR2 FQGNSA come from the germline V gene. CDR3 region: CASSDYNSNYGYTF. CDR3 in DNA: TGTGCCAGCAGCGACTACAATTCTAACTATGGCTACACCTTC.

This clone was counted only a few times. The chain joins TRBV28 to TRBJ2-7; 7 bases line up with TRBD2. The CDR3 extends over 15 amino acids. V gave up 5 bases and J gave up 4 bases; unmatched junction bases: 11. The germline V gene encodes CDR1 MDHEN and CDR2 SYDVKM. CDR3 DNA sequence: TGTGCCAGCAGTCTGAGATCTAGCGGAGTATACGAGCAGTACTTC. Its translation: CASSLRSSGVYEQYF.

In this sample, this clone turned up a few times. This chain uses TRBV19 with TRBJ2-1, with TRBD2 matching 7 bases. Trimming at V came to 5 bases and at J to 1 base, leaving 8 bases not matched to a gene. Germline values: CDR1 LNHDA, CDR2 SQIVND (reference sequence). The CDR3 has 16 amino acids. CDR3 sequence (DNA): TGTGCCAGTAGTGGTTCTTGGGGACTATCCTACAATGAGCAGTTCTTC. Amino acids: CASSGSWGLSYNEQFF.

The chain has TRBV4-1 and TRBJ1-2; 10 bases fit TRBD1. The J segment lost 3 bases and the V segment lost 2 bases, leaving 3 bases of the junction unmatched. Germline lookup yields CDR1 MGHRA and CDR2 YSYEKL. The CDR3 covers 15 residues. Written as DNA, the CDR3 is TGCGCCAGCAGCCAACCGACAGGGGGCGACTATGGCTACACCTTC. It codes for CASSQPTGGDYGYTF.